A selection of T cell receptor beta chains follows, all from one sample in a study of blood T cell repertoires in COVID-19. Only in-frame clones appear in the TCRdb table, and some are missing; sequencing was by immunoSEQ multiplex PCR. The sample shows 150,000 to 180,000 clones, 91% of them seen only once. The specimen sequenced was peripheral blood. The receptors here all came from a man aged 50-60 years with acute or convalescent COVID-19. The conserved cysteine and the conserved F or W are not part of the CDR3 here. The order of the fields is J gene, V gene, CDR3 protein.

TRBJ2-1	TRBV4-1	ASSQDPRGSSYNEQF
TRBJ2-7	TRBV27	ASSLFRTGYEQY
TRBJ1-5	TRBV27	ASSPGGRNQPQH
TRBJ2-3	TRBV6-1	ASRRQGEGDTQY
TRBJ2-3	TRBV28	ASSLRSGSIKDTQY
TRBJ1-1	TRBV5-4	ASSLGGYGTEAF
TRBJ1-2	TRBV7-8	ASSSAGGASYGYT
TRBJ2-5	TRBV6-5	ASSFNQETQY
TRBJ1-6	TRBV28	ASRGGTGDLPLH
TRBJ2-3	TRBV3-1/TRBV3-2	ASRLAAHTDTQY
TRBJ1-2	TRBV9	ASSPRGGTINYGYT
TRBJ2-1	TRBV9	ASSVSTSETYSYNEQF
TRBJ2-2	TRBV27	ASSAQGTNTGELF
TRBJ2-5	TRBV7-2	ASSLISGTGETQY
TRBJ1-1	TRBV5-8	ASSLVWQGSEAF
TRBJ2-7	TRBV10-3	AISERGLNTYEQY
TRBJ1-1	TRBV18	ASSPPDGGKTEAF
TRBJ2-1	TRBV27	ASSLRASGAYNEQF
TRBJ1-6	TRBV6-5	ASSYASTSYNSPLH
TRBJ2-3	TRBV10-3	AISEPGLSPDTQY
TRBJ2-3	TRBV14	ASSQEPGLAAEDTQY
TRBJ2-5	TRBV14	ASSQGLAVISETQY
TRBJ2-2	TRBV27	ASSLVGSSTGELF
TRBJ1-5	TRBV7-3	ASILQPLRQPQH